The rows below give T cell receptor beta chains drawn from one sample of a study of blood T cell repertoires in COVID-19. Clones were read by immunoSEQ multiplex PCR, and TCRdb kept only the in-frame ones, dropping some. The sample yields almost 45,000 clones, more than 65% seen once. Source material: peripheral blood. The source is a man aged 80 or over with acute or convalescent COVID-19. Both conserved end residues are part of each CDR3. The order of the fields is D gene, CDR3 length, clone size, J gene, V gene, CDR3 DNA, CDR3 protein. The D gene is left open where the match is weak. Size is omitted from some rows. Given values are once, few, many or a class for expanded clones.

TRBD1 | 17 | - | TRBJ2-2 | TRBV20-1 | TGCAGTGCTAGTATCATGGGACAGGGGTTCGGCACCGGGGAGCTGTTTTTT | CSASIMGQGFGTGELFF
- | 16 | - | TRBJ2-1 | TRBV3-1/TRBV3-2 | TGTGCCAGCAGCCAAGGGGCAAGCGGCTCCTACAATGAGCAGTTCTTC | CASSQGASGSYNEQFF
TRBD1 | 12 | few | TRBJ2-3 | TRBV29-1 | TGCAGCGCTACTCTGACAGGGGGCACGCAGTATTTT | CSATLTGGTQYF
TRBD1 | 16 | - | TRBJ2-4 | TRBV12-5 | TGTGCTAGTGGTTTGGCGGGACAGGGGAAGGGAAACATTCAGTACTTC | CASGLAGQGKGNIQYF
- | 14 | - | TRBJ2-7 | TRBV5-1 | TGCGCCAGCAGCTTGGTCAGTCGTTCCTACGAGCAGTACTTC | CASSLVSRSYEQYF
TRBD1 | 16 | once | TRBJ2-3 | TRBV7-9 | TGTGCCAGCAGCGAAACAGGGACAGGGAGCCCAGATACGCAGTATTTT | CASSETGTGSPDTQYF
- | 13 | - | TRBJ1-4 | TRBV7-2 | TGTGCCAGCACCTCTCTTCCGGGGGGACAACTGTTTTTT | CASTSLPGGQLFF
TRBD2 | 15 | - | TRBJ2-5 | TRBV27 | TGTGCCAGCACTTATAGCGGGAGGAAGGGAGAGACCCAGTACTTC | CASTYSGRKGETQYF
TRBD1 | 13 | - | TRBJ2-7 | TRBV7-2 | TGTGCCAGCAGCTTAGCCGGGACAGCGGACATGTACTTC | CASSLAGTADMYF
- | 16 | - | TRBJ2-1 | TRBV4-1 | TGCGCCAGCAGCCAATTTGGGCTTAGCGCCTACAATGAGCAGTTCTTC | CASSQFGLSAYNEQFF
- | 11 | few | TRBJ2-5 | TRBV30 | TGTGCCTGGTCCACCCGGTGGACCCAGTACTTC | CAWSTRWTQYF
- | 16 | - | TRBJ1-1 | TRBV18 | TGTGCCAGCTCACCCTTCGGAGGACGGGGGAACACTGAAGCTTTCTTT | CASSPFGGRGNTEAFF
TRBD2 | 16 | - | TRBJ2-1 | TRBV9 | TGTGCCAGCAGCGTAGGGCTGGCGGGAGGGTACAATGAGCAGTTCTTC | CASSVGLAGGYNEQFF
- | 15 | - | TRBJ1-3 | TRBV30 | TGTGCCTGGAGTGTTGGGCTGTACTCTGGAAACACCATATATTTT | CAWSVGLYSGNTIYF
TRBD1 | 13 | few | TRBJ1-1 | TRBV11-3 | TGTGCCAGCAGCATGAGGGGGCGGACTGAAGCTTTCTTT | CASSMRGRTEAFF
TRBD1 | 15 | - | TRBJ2-7 | TRBV5-3 | TGTGCCAGAAGCTGGAGGACAGGGGAACCGGGAGAGCAGTACTTC | CARSWRTGEPGEQYF
TRBD1 | 16 | once | TRBJ2-4 | TRBV30 | TGTGCCTGGAGTGTAAAGGGGACAGGGATGGGGAACATTCAGTACTTC | CAWSVKGTGMGNIQYF
TRBD2 | 16 | - | TRBJ2-1 | TRBV5-1 | TGCGCCAGCAGCCCTGGACTAGCGGGAGGGCCCACTGAGCAGTTCTTC | CASSPGLAGGPTEQFF
- | 14 | few | TRBJ2-7 | TRBV7-2 | TGTGCCAGCAGCGAGTACTCGTCGGGTTACGAGCAGTACTTC | CASSEYSSGYEQYF
- | 14 | few | TRBJ1-4 | TRBV4-2 | TGTGCCAGCAGCCAGGGGGGGCTAGGTGAAAAACTGTTTTTT | CASSQGGLGEKLFF
TRBD1 | 14 | - | TRBJ1-2 | TRBV6-5 | TGTGCCAGCAGTTATTTCGGACAGGGGTATGGCTACACCTTC | CASSYFGQGYGYTF
TRBD2 | 16 | once | TRBJ2-1 | TRBV5-1 | TGCGCCAGCAGCCCCTCGGGACTAGCGGGAGCGAATGAGCAGTTCTTC | CASSPSGLAGANEQFF
- | 13 | few | TRBJ1-2 | TRBV5-1 | TGCGCCAGCAGCTTCGCGGGACCTGATGGCTACACCTTC | CASSFAGPDGYTF
- | 13 | few | TRBJ1-1 | TRBV2 | TGTGCCAGCAGACTACAGGGAGCCACTGAAGCTTTCTTT | CASRLQGATEAFF
- | 12 | - | TRBJ2-7 | TRBV20-1 | TGCAGTGCTAGTACAGGGCCCTACGAGCAGTACTTC | CSASTGPYEQYF
- | 12 | - | TRBJ1-2 | TRBV24-1 | TGTGCCACCAGGGCCTGGGAGGGGAGCTACACCTTC | CATRAWEGSYTF
- | 13 | once | TRBJ2-3 | TRBV28 | TGTGCCAGCAGTTTGGGCCGCACAGATACGCAGTATTTT | CASSLGRTDTQYF
- | 15 | - | TRBJ2-5 | TRBV25-1 | TGTGCCAGTAGTCTCTCGGGTGCAGGGCAAGAGACCCAGTACTTC | CASSLSGAGQETQYF
- | 17 | - | TRBJ1-2 | TRBV5-1 | TGCGCCAGCAGCTCTACAGGGCTCGCTAGTTCTCACTATGGCTACACCTTC | CASSSTGLASSHYGYTF
TRBD1 | 16 | - | TRBJ2-7 | TRBV27 | TGTGCCAGCAGGGGGTCGATAACAGGGGAGATCTACGAGCAGTACTTC | CASRGSITGEIYEQYF
TRBD1 | 15 | - | TRBJ1-5 | TRBV7-8 | TGTGCCAGCAGCTTATACGGACAGGGGAATCAGCCCCAGCATTTT | CASSLYGQGNQPQHF
- | 13 | - | TRBJ2-1 | TRBV19 | TGTGCCAGCCTGGGCCCAGGTAGGGGTGAGCAGTTCTTC | CASLGPGRGEQFF
TRBD2 | 15 | - | TRBJ2-7 | TRBV7-8 | TGTGCCAGCAGCCGAAGAATCGCGGGAGTAGTCGAGCAGTACTTC | CASSRRIAGVVEQYF
TRBD2 | 16 | - | TRBJ2-7 | TRBV10-2 | TGCGCCAGCAGTGAGCCCGGGGGGGGACGCTCGTACGAGCAGTACTTC | CASSEPGGGRSYEQYF
TRBD1 | 14 | - | TRBJ2-3 | TRBV4-1 | TGCGCCAGCAGCCAACCCGGGGCCGGACAGGGAGTGTATTTT | CASSQPGAGQGVYF
- | 17 | - | TRBJ2-7 | TRBV3-1/TRBV3-2 | TGTGCCAGCAGCCAAGCCCCTTCTTGGGGGGAGGTCTACGAGCAGTACTTC | CASSQAPSWGEVYEQYF
- | 16 | - | TRBJ2-5 | TRBV19 | TGTGCCAGTAGTAGGTGGTCGCGGGCTGACCAAGAGACCCAGTACTTC | CASSRWSRADQETQYF
TRBD1 | 19 | - | TRBJ2-3 | TRBV28 | TGTGCCAGCAGTTTATTTATACGCCTCGCCGGGACAGCTCCAGATACGCAGTATTTT | CASSLFIRLAGTAPDTQYF
- | 12 | - | TRBJ2-1 | TRBV5-6 | TGTGCCAGCAGCTTCCGGTACAATGAGCAGTTCTTC | CASSFRYNEQFF
- | 11 | - | TRBJ2-7 | TRBV12-3/TRBV12-4 | TGTGCCAGCAGTTATGGCGGAGAGCAGTACTTC | CASSYGGEQYF
TRBD1 | 18 | once | TRBJ1-6 | TRBV11-2 | TGTGCCAGCAGCTTAGGAGACAGGGCCAGGTCCTATAATTCACCCCTCCACTTT | CASSLGDRARSYNSPLHF
- | 16 | - | TRBJ2-1 | TRBV21-1 | TGTGCCAGCAGCAAAGGGGCGGGGAGCTCCTACAATGAGCAGTTCTTC | CASSKGAGSSYNEQFF
TRBD1 | 13 | - | TRBJ1-5 | TRBV18 | TGTGCCAGCCCGGGGACAGGGAGACAGCCCCAGCATTTT | CASPGTGRQPQHF
- | 14 | - | TRBJ2-3 | TRBV29-1 | TGCAGCGCCAAGGGGGATTCTAGCACAGATACGCAGTATTTT | CSAKGDSSTDTQYF
TRBD1 | 13 | - | TRBJ2-1 | TRBV24-1 | TGTGCCACCAGACAGGGGGCGGGTAATGAGCAGTTCTTC | CATRQGAGNEQFF